Listed below are T cell receptor beta chains from one sample, sequenced in a study of T cells in Graves' hyperthyroidism and ophthalmopathy. TCRdb used MiXCR to reprocess the multiplex PCR reads, holding one entry per CDR3 protein. The profile covers hundreds of thousands of distinct CDR3 sequences, with roughly 14% appearing a single time and around 24% taken by the ten largest. Material: blood. The receptors come from a woman in her 30s with Graves' hyperthyroidism. CDR3s include the opening cysteine and the closing phenylalanine or tryptophan. D genes are given only for firm matches. Not every row has a clone size; where given, it reads once, few, many or a size class.

d_gene,j_gene,abundance,v_gene,CDR3aa,CDR3nt
TRBD2,TRBJ2-1,many,TRBV28,CASSPTGGSWGLAKPSSYNEQFF,TGTGCCAGCAGCCCGACGGGGGGGAGTTGGGGACTAGCGAAACCCAGCTCCTACAATGAGCAGTTCTTC
-,TRBJ2-1,few,TRBV20-1,CSAKRLGGDYNEQFF,TGCAGTGCTAAGAGGCTCGGGGGAGACTACAATGAGCAGTTCTTC
-,TRBJ1-1,-,TRBV7-9,CASSLIGDSSNTEAFF,TGTGCCAGCAGCCTCATCGGTGACAGCTCAAACACTGAAGCTTTCTTT
-,TRBJ2-7,many,TRBV9,CASSPRGAGSSEQYF,TGTGCCAGCAGCCCACGGGGGGCGGGCTCCTCCGAGCAGTACTTC
-,TRBJ1-1,many,TRBV12-3/TRBV12-4,CASSLFSEAGAFF,TGTGCCAGCAGTTTATTTTCCGAGGCGGGAGCTTTCTTT
-,TRBJ2-7,many,TRBV20-1,CSASTQWTSYEQYF,TGCAGTGCTAGTACGCAGTGGACCTCCTACGAGCAGTACTTC
-,TRBJ2-3,few,TRBV28,CASSGGTGTDTQYF,TGTGCCAGCAGTGGGGGGACCGGCACAGATACGCAGTATTTT
-,TRBJ2-5,many,TRBV12-3/TRBV12-4,CASSTGSRETQYF,TGTGCCAGCAGTACAGGGTCGAGGGAGACCCAGTACTTC
-,TRBJ2-7,many,TRBV12-3/TRBV12-4,CASRRTGTRSYEQYF,TGTGCCAGCAGGCGGACAGGGACTAGGTCCTACGAGCAGTACTTC
-,TRBJ2-2,-,TRBV5-1,CASSFGGTDRDGELFF,TGCGCCAGCAGCTTTGGGGGGACCGACAGGGACGGGGAGCTGTTTTTT
TRBD1,TRBJ1-1,many,TRBV11-2,CASSRDRGVVDGTEAFF,TGTGCCAGCAGCCGCGACAGGGGGGTTGTAGATGGCACTGAAGCTTTCTTT
-,TRBJ1-1,few,TRBV6-1,CASSRKGNTEAFF,TGTGCCAGCAGTCGGAAGGGAAACACTGAAGCTTTCTTT
-,TRBJ1-5,many,TRBV12-3/TRBV12-4,CASSLRQINQPQHF,TGTGCCAGCAGTTTAAGGCAGATTAATCAGCCCCAGCATTTT
TRBD2,TRBJ2-1,many,TRBV18,CASSRPGLAGPSYNEQFF,TGTGCCAGCTCGCGACCGGGACTAGCGGGGCCCTCCTACAATGAGCAGTTCTTC
TRBD2,TRBJ2-1,many,TRBV9,CASSLTSSVEQFF,TGTGCCAGCAGCCTGACTAGCTCGGTTGAGCAGTTCTTC
-,TRBJ2-3,few,TRBV27,CASTKTEWSTDTQYF,TGTGCCAGCACTAAGACGGAGTGGAGCACAGATACGCAGTATTTT
TRBD2,TRBJ2-1,many,TRBV28,CASSLWTEREVNEQFF,TGTGCCAGCAGTTTATGGACCGAGCGGGAGGTTAATGAGCAGTTCTTC
TRBD2,TRBJ2-3,-,TRBV15,CATSRDLAGADTQYF,TGTGCCACCAGCAGAGATCTAGCGGGAGCAGATACGCAGTATTTT
-,TRBJ1-2,many,TRBV18,CASSPRDYKNYGYTF,TGTGCCAGCTCACCGCGGGACTATAAAAACTATGGCTACACCTTC
-,TRBJ1-5,-,TRBV20-1,CSPHPGGNQPQHF,TGCAGTCCCCACCCGGGGGGGAATCAGCCCCAGCATTTT
TRBD2,TRBJ2-3,many,TRBV25-1,CASSRLASTDTQYF,TGTGCCAGCAGTCGACTAGCGAGCACAGATACGCAGTATTTT
-,TRBJ2-7,many,TRBV6-2/TRBV6-3,CASSYAGYEQYF,TGTGCCAGCAGTTATGCCGGCTACGAGCAGTACTTC
-,TRBJ2-7,many,TRBV28,CASSSSHVSYEQYF,TGTGCCAGCAGTTCATCACACGTCTCCTACGAGCAGTACTTC
-,TRBJ2-7,many,TRBV28,CASRGGLGDEQYF,TGTGCCAGCAGGGGGGGGCTGGGGGACGAGCAGTACTTC
-,TRBJ1-6,many,TRBV12-3/TRBV12-4,CASSPGNSPLHF,TGTGCCAGCAGTCCAGGGAATTCACCCCTCCACTTT
-,TRBJ1-1,-,TRBV28,CASSFHQGTEAFF,TGTGCCAGCAGTTTCCACCAGGGCACTGAAGCTTTCTTT
-,TRBJ1-3,many,TRBV12-3/TRBV12-4,CASSFGRRNTIYF,TGTGCCAGCAGTTTCGGGCGGCGAAACACCATATATTTT
-,TRBJ2-5,few,TRBV6-1,CASSSQGVYQETQYF,TGTGCCAGCAGTTCTCAGGGAGTTTACCAAGAGACCCAGTACTTC
-,TRBJ2-7,-,TRBV19,CASSPDTSSEQYF,TGTGCCAGTAGTCCCGACACTAGTTCCGAGCAGTACTTC
-,TRBJ1-3,many,TRBV6-1,CASSGGTAFGNTIYF,TGTGCCAGCAGTGGTGGGACCGCCTTTGGAAACACCATATATTTT
-,TRBJ1-2,many,TRBV28,CASSPTGGNYGYTF,TGTGCCAGCAGTCCCACGGGGGGTAACTATGGCTACACCTTC
-,TRBJ2-7,few,TRBV2,CASSEEGAVVYYEQYF,TGTGCCAGCAGTGAAGAGGGAGCCGTAGTCTACTACGAGCAGTACTTC
-,TRBJ1-1,many,TRBV18,CASSGLSRTEAFF,TGTGCCAGCTCAGGACTTTCGCGCACTGAAGCTTTCTTT
TRBD2,TRBJ2-7,many,TRBV11-2,CASSLGSTIGLVAYEQYF,TGTGCCAGCAGCTTAGGGAGCACGATCGGACTAGTGGCCTACGAGCAGTACTTC
-,TRBJ2-3,many,TRBV28,CASSTRDTITDTQYF,TGTGCCAGCAGTACCCGGGACACAATTACAGATACGCAGTATTTT
-,TRBJ2-5,many,TRBV28,CASSRIPSGVQYF,TGTGCCAGCAGTCGTATACCCTCTGGAGTACAGTACTTC
-,TRBJ1-2,many,TRBV30,CAWSVLGGYTF,TGTGCCTGGAGTGTACTCGGTGGCTACACCTTC
-,TRBJ1-2,-,TRBV18,CASSPGTPGYMGYTF,TGTGCCAGCTCACCGGGGACACCAGGTTATATGGGCTACACCTTC
-,TRBJ2-3,few,TRBV18,CASSQSPADTQYF,TGTGCCAGCTCACAAAGCCCGGCAGATACGCAGTATTTT
TRBD2,TRBJ2-1,few,TRBV20-1,CSARGLAGNEQFF,TGCAGTGCTAGAGGCCTAGCGGGGAATGAGCAGTTCTTC
TRBD1,TRBJ2-6,many,TRBV6-5,CASSYLPGTGEASGANVLTF,TGTGCCAGCAGTTACCTCCCAGGGACAGGGGAAGCGTCTGGGGCCAACGTCCTGACTTTC
-,TRBJ2-5,many,TRBV20-1,CSAGDTPPETQYF,TGCAGTGCGGGCGATACCCCCCCAGAGACCCAGTACTTC
TRBD1,TRBJ1-2,many,TRBV12-3/TRBV12-4,CASSALKTGGYGYTF,TGTGCCAGCAGTGCCCTTAAGACAGGGGGCTATGGCTACACCTTC
-,TRBJ1-5,many,TRBV12-3/TRBV12-4,CASSLILDSGQHF,TGTGCCAGCAGTTTAATCCTGGACAGTGGCCAGCATTTT
-,TRBJ1-6,many,TRBV7-9,CASSQGGLNSPLHF,TGTGCCAGCAGCCAGGGAGGGTTGAATTCACCCCTCCACTTT
-,TRBJ2-5,-,TRBV5-5,CASSRNTGREETQYF,TGTGCCAGCAGCCGAAATACAGGGAGGGAAGAGACCCAGTACTTC
TRBD1,TRBJ1-4,-,TRBV27,CASSPDPPGTVSEKLFF,TGTGCCAGCAGTCCGGACCCTCCCGGGACAGTCTCTGAAAAACTGTTTTTT
-,TRBJ2-2,-,TRBV10-3,CAISGKGTGELFF,TGTGCCATCAGTGGGAAAGGGACCGGGGAGCTGTTTTTT
-,TRBJ1-1,-,TRBV20-1,CSALGPPGWNTEAFF,TGCAGTGCTCTAGGGCCACCGGGCTGGAACACTGAAGCTTTCTTT
-,TRBJ1-1,many,TRBV5-1,CASMGGSGYTEAFF,TGCGCCAGCATGGGGGGCTCCGGGTACACTGAAGCTTTCTTT
-,TRBJ1-5,many,TRBV6-1,CASSPRPGGQPQHF,TGTGCCAGCAGTCCCCGGCCCGGGGGTCAGCCCCAGCATTTT
TRBD2,TRBJ2-5,-,TRBV24-1,CATSDLTSAQETQYF,TGTGCCACCAGTGATCTTACTAGCGCGCAAGAGACCCAGTACTTC